The sequence of this T cell receptor beta chain was determined in a study of blood T cell repertoires in COVID-19. Study-level information: T cells, B-cell-depleted T cells, or PBMCs supplied cDNA or gDNA.

The CDR3 consists of 14 residues. The germline V and J ends were trimmed by 1 base and 4 bases, with 7 bases remaining between them. The germline V gene has CDR1 SGHVS and CDR2 FNYEAQ. In the original workflow: Nucleated cell counts were estimated from reference gene primer amplification. Sequencing used immunoSEQ multiplex PCR; TCRdb keeps in-frame clones, though not all of them. V, J and clone size derive from that table, while D and trimming were established from the DNA sequence. The repertoire holds tens of thousands of clones, with roughly 90% as singletons. The source material was peripheral blood. The receptor's source is a human donor in a cohort sampled during active COVID-19. The chain employs TRBV7-6 and TRBJ2-2, with TRBD2 as a possible D gene (6 bases). DNA of the CDR3: TGTGCCAGCAGCTTAGACGGGAGCACCGGGGAGCTGTTTTTT. Translation gives CASSLDGSTGELFF.